The clone carrying this T cell receptor (beta chain) was seen only a few times. Antigen specificity is unknown. This sample is part of a study of beta chain features in type 1 diabetes. Every isolated RNA sample was fully reverse transcribed, so sequencing captured expressed TCRB transcripts. Approximately 3.6 million reads per sample on average were obtained from naive, central memory and regulatory T cell samples. Clones were sequenced by immunoSEQ multiplex PCR, and TCRdb holds only the in-frame ones, with some missing. The sample gives 640,000 or so clones, under 15% of which show up once; roughly 0.022% is in the top ten. Study-level points and caveats: Significant though moderate, a shortening of TCRB CDR3s appeared in all four CD4+ subsets of Type 1 diabetes patients. Relative to healthy donors, patients appeared to have naive, central memory and Treg TCRB repertoires that were more similar.

The length of the CDR3 is 16 residues. Germline V gene sequence: CDR1 MDHEN, CDR2 SYDVKM. V was pared by 6 bases and J by 5 bases, with 17 bases between. A single heparinised blood sample, averaging about 120 mL, was obtained per donor. This receptor was obtained from a man aged 18-30 years with type 1 diabetes. The chain joins TRBV28 to TRBJ1-6; no clear D gene. Material for sequencing was naive CD4+ T cells from blood. CDR3 coding DNA: TGTGCCAGCAGACGTAGTTCCTTTCCCCATAATTCACCCCTCCACTTT. Protein product: CASRRSSFPHNSPLHF. Variable domain in full (rest from reference TRBV28 and TRBJ1-6): DVKVTQSSRYLVKRTGEKVFLECVQDMDHENMFWYRQDPGLGLRLIYFSYDVKMKEKGDIPEGYSVSREKKERFSLILESASTNQTSMYLCASRRSSFPHNSPLHFGNGTRLTVT.